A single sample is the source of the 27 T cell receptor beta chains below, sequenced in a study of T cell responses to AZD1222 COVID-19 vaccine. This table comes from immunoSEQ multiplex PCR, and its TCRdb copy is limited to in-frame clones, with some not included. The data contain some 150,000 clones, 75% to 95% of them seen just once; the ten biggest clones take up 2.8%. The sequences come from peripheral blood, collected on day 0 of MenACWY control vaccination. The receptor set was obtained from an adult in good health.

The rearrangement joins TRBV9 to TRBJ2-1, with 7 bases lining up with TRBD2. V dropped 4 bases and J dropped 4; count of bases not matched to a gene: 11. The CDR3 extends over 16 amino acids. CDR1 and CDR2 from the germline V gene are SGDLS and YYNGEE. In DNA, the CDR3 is TGTGCCAGCAGCTCCGACGGGGCGGGAGAGTACAATGAGCAGTTCTTC. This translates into CASSSDGAGEYNEQFF.

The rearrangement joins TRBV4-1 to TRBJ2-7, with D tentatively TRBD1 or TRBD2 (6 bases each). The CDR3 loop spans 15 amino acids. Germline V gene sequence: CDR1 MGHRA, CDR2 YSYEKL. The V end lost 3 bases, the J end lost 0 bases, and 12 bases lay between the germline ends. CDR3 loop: CASSQVKGGSYEQYF. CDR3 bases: TGCGCCAGCAGCCAGGTAAAGGGGGGCTCCTACGAGCAGTACTTC.

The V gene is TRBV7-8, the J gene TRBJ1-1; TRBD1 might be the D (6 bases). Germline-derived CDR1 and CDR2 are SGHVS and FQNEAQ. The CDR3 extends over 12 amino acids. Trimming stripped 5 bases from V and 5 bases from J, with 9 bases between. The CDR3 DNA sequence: TGTGCCAGCAGCCCAGGGGAAACTGAAGCTTTCTTT. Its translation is CASSPGETEAFF.

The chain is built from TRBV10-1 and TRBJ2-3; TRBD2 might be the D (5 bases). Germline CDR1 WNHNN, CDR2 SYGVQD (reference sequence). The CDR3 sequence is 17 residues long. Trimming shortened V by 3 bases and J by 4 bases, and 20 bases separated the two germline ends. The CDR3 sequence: CASSEGRAGVRSDTQYF. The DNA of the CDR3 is TGCGCCAGCAGTGAAGGAAGGGCGGGTGTAAGGTCAGATACGCAGTATTTT.

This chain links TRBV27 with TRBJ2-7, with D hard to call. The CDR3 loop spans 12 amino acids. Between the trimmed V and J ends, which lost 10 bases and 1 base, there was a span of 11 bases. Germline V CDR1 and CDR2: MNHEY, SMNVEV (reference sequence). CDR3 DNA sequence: TGTGCCAACTGGACGGATTCCTACGAGCAGTACTTC. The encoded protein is CANWTDSYEQYF.

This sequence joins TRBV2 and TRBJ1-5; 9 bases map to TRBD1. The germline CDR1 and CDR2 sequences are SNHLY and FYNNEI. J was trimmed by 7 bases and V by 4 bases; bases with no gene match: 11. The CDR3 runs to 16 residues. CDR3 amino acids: CASSALGQGSRQPQHF. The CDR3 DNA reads TGTGCCAGCAGTGCCTTGGGACAGGGATCCCGGCAGCCCCAGCATTTT.

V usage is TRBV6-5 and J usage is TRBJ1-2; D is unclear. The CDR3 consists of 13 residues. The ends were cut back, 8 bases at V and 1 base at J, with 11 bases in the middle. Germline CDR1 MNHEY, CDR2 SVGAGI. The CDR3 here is CASGREINYGYTF. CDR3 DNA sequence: TGTGCCAGCGGCAGAGAGATTAACTATGGCTACACCTTC.

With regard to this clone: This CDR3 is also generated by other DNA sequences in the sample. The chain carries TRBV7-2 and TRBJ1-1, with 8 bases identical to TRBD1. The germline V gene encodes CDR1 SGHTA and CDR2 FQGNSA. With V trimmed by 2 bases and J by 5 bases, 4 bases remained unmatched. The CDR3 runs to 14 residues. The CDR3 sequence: CASSLQGARTEAFF. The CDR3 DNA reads TGTGCCAGCAGCTTACAGGGGGCTAGGACTGAAGCTTTCTTT. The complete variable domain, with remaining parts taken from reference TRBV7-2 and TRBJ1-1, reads GAGVSQSPSNKVTEKGKDVELRCDPISGHTALYWYRQSLGQGLEFLIYFQGNSAPDKSGLPSDRFSAERTGGSVSTLTIQRTQQEDSAVYLCASSLQGARTEAFFGQGTRLTVV.

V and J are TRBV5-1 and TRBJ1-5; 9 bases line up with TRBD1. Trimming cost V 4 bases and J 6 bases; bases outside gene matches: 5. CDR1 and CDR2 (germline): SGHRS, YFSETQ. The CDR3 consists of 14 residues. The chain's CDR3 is CASSTGQGSQPQHF. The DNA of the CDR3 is TGCGCCAGCAGCACGGGACAGGGAAGTCAGCCCCAGCATTTT.

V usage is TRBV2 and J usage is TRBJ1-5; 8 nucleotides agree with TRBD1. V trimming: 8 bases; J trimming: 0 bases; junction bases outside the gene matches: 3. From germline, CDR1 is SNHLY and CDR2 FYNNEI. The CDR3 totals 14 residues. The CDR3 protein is CASRQGNSNQPQHF. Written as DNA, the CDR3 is TGTGCCAGCCGACAGGGGAATAGCAATCAGCCCCAGCATTTT.

Here the CDR3 DNA reads TGTGCCAGCAGAAGTCAGGGGAACACTGAAGCTTTCTTT. Its protein is CASRSQGNTEAFF. The chain joins TRBV12-3 or TRBV12-4 to TRBJ1-1; perhaps TRBD1 as D (5 bases). The CDR3 is 13 residues long. Trimming removed 6 bases at V and 1 base at J, with 9 bases between.

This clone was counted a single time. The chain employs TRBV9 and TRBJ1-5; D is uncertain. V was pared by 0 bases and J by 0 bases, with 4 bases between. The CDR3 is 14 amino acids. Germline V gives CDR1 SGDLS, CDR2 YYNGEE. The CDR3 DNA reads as TGTGCCAGCAGCGTAGGGCTTAGCAATCAGCCCCAGCATTTT. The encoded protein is CASSVGLSNQPQHF.

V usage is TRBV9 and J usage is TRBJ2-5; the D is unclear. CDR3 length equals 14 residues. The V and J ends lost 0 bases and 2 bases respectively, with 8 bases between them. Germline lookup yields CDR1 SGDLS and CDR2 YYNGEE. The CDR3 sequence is CASSVAYTQETQYF. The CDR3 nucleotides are TGTGCCAGCAGCGTAGCCTACACACAAGAGACCCAGTACTTC.

The CDR3 bases are TGCGCCAGCACCCTCCGAGGGGGAAGGACTCACAATGAGCAGTTCTTC. Amino acid sequence: CASTLRGGRTHNEQFF. This chain connects TRBV5-1 to TRBJ2-1, with D maybe TRBD1 (6 bases). The CDR3 covers 16 residues. Germline-derived CDR1 and CDR2 are SGHRS and YFSETQ. V shed 6 bases and J shed 5 bases, with 21 bases lying between them.

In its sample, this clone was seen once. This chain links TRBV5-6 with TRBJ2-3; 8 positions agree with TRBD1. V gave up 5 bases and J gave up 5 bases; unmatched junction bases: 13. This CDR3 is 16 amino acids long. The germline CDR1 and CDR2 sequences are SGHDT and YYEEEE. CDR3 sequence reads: CASSLPGQAVRDTQYF. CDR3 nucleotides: TGTGCCAGCAGTCTGCCGGGACAGGCAGTCCGAGATACGCAGTATTTT.

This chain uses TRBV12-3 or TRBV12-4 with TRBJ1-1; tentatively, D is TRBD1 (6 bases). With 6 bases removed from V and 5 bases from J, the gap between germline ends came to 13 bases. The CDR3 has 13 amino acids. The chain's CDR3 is CASSQGGWTEAFF. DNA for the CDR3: TGTGCCAGCAGCCAAGGGGGTTGGACTGAAGCTTTCTTT.

The CDR3 reads CASVTGLTGELFF. The CDR3 bases are TGTGCCTCCGTAACAGGGCTTACCGGGGAGCTGTTTTTT. V is TRBV30 and J is TRBJ2-2; perhaps TRBD1 as D (6 bases). The CDR3 runs to 13 residues. V dropped 7 bases and J dropped 5 bases, with 14 bases sitting between them. Germline assignment: CDR1 GTSNPN and CDR2 SVGIG (reference sequence). The full variable domain, its missing parts supplied by reference TRBV30 and TRBJ2-2, is SQTIHQWPATLVQPVGSPLSLECTVEGTSNPNLYWYRQAAGRGLQLLFYSVGIGQISSEVPQNLSASRPQDRQFILSSKKLLLSDSGFYLCASVTGLTGELFFGEGSRLTVL.

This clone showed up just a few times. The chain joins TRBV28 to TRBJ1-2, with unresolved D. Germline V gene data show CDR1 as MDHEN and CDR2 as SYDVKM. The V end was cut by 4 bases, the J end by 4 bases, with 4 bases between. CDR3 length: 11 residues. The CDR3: CASSSSYGYTF. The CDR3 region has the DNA TGTGCCAGCAGTTCAAGCTATGGCTACACCTTC.

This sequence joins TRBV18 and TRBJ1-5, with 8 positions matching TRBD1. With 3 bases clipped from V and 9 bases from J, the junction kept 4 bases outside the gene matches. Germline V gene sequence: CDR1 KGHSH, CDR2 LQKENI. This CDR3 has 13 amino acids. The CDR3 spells CASSPDRARPQHF. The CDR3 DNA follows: TGTGCCAGCTCACCGGACAGGGCTCGGCCCCAGCATTTT.

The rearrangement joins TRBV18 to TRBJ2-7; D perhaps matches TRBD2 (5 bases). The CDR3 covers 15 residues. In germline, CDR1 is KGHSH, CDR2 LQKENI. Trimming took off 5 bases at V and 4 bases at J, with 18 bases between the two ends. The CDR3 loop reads CASSLPPGFGYEQYF. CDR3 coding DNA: TGTGCCAGCTCATTACCACCGGGGTTTGGTTACGAGCAGTACTTC.

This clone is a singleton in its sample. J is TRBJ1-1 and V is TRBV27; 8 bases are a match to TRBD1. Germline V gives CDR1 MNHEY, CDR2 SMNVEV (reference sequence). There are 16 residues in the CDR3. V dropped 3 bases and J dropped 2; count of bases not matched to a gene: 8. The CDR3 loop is CASSFSQGARNTEAFF. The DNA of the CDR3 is TGTGCCAGCAGTTTTAGTCAGGGGGCGCGAAACACTGAAGCTTTCTTT.

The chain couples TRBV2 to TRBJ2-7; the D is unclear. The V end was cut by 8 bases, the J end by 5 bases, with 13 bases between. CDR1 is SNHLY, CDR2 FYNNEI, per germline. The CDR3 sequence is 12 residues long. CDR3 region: CASGPAIDEQYF. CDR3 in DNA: TGTGCCAGCGGCCCAGCGATCGACGAGCAGTACTTC.

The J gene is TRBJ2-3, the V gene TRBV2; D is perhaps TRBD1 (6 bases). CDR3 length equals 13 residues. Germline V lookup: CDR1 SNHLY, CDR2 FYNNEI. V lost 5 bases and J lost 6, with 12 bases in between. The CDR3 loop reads CASSQTGLDTQYF. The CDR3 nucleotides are TGTGCCAGCAGTCAAACAGGGCTGGATACGCAGTATTTT.

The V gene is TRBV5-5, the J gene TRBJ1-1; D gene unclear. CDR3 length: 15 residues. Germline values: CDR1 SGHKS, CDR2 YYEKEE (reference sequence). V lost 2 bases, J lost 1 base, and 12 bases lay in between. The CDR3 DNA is TGTGCCAGCAGCTTCGTTTTTAACTGGAACACTGAAGCTTTCTTT. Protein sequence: CASSFVFNWNTEAFF.

Written as DNA, the CDR3 is TGTGCCAGCAGCGTTGGACAGGTCACAGATACGCAGTATTTT. Its translation: CASSVGQVTDTQYF. The rearrangement joins TRBV7-2 to TRBJ2-3; TRBD1 agrees at 7 bases. Germline CDR1 and CDR2: SGHTA and FQGNSA. V lost 5 bases, J lost 2 bases, and 4 bases stayed unmatched. The CDR3 spans 14 residues.

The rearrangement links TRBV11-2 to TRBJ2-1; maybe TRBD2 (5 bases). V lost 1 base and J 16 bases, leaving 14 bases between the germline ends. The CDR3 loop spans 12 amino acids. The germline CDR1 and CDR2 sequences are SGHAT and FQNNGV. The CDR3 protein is CASSLGGLPQFF. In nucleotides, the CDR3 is TGTGCCAGCAGCTTAGGCGGACTCCCGCAATTCTTC. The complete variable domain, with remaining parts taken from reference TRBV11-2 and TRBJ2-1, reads EAGVAQSPRYKIIEKRQSVAFWCNPISGHATLYWYQQILGQGPKLLIQFQNNGVVDDSQLPKDRFSAERLKGVDSTLKIQPAKLEDSAVYLCASSLGGLPQFFGPGTRLTVL.

The CDR3 DNA reads as TGTGCCAGCAGCCCTAGACAGGGAGCGGTTCGCTACACCTTC. This encodes CASSPRQGAVRYTF. The chain has TRBV7-9 and TRBJ1-2; 7 bases match TRBD1. Germline CDR1 and CDR2: SEHNR and FQNEAQ (reference sequence). Trimming cost V 5 bases and J 9 bases; bases outside gene matches: 12. This CDR3 spans 14 amino acids.